The subject of this entry is one T cell receptor beta chain. Germline-derived CDR1 and CDR2 are SGHRS and YFSETQ. The CDR3 totals 13 residues. V dropped 0 bases and J dropped 5; count of bases not matched to a gene: 1. This sample is drawn from a study of control samples from healthy donors and cancer patients. Sequencing was performed with immunoSEQ multiplex PCR; in TCRdb, only in-frame clones are kept and a portion is missing. The table has around 110,000 clones, over 75% seen once. The chain uses TRBV5-1 and TRBJ1-2; 7 bases line up with TRBD1. This TCR was recovered from a woman between 45 and 60 years old with colorectal cancer. Sequenced: PBMCs. The CDR3 bases are TGCGCCAGCAGCTTGGGGGGACAGTATGGCTACACCTTC. Protein sequence: CASSLGGQYGYTF.